This TCR beta chain was obtained from a study of T cells after yellow fever vaccination. A 5'RACE template-switching step, the method used to make TCR cDNA, added a universal primer site and UMIs. TCRdb reprocessed the 5' RACE reads with MiXCR, giving one entry per CDR3 protein. Here the sample spans 110,000 or so distinct CDR3 sequences, roughly 7.2% being singletons. Overall study results and limits: Abundant bulk-population clonotypes could contaminate the FACS-sorted repertoires.

Turning to this clonotype: As yet, its antigen is unknown.

The CDR3 is 16 amino acids. Trimming took 3 bases from V and 5 from J, leaving 17 bases between them. Germline V lookup: CDR1 SGDLS, CDR2 YYNGEE. The receptor's source is a man aged 18 to 29 who received the YFV17D yellow fever vaccine. This specimen was CD4+ T cells sorted from PBMCs, taken 45 days after the first yellow fever vaccination. The chain employs TRBV9 and TRBJ2-2, with a possible D match to TRBD1 (6 bases). The CDR3 protein is CASSASGTPGTGELFF. The CDR3 DNA reads as TGTGCCAGCAGCGCCTCCGGGACACCCGGGACCGGGGAGCTGTTTTTT.